This record concerns one T cell receptor beta chain sequence. The data are from a study of blood T cell repertoires in COVID-19. Across the study: Acute-phase and convalescent COVID-19 samples originated in the United States, Italy and Spain. T cells, B-cell-depleted T cells, or PBMCs supplied cDNA or gDNA.

The CDR3 runs to 14 residues. V lost 7 bases and J 3 bases, leaving 15 bases between the germline ends. Germline V CDR1 and CDR2: PRHDT, FYEKMQ (reference sequence). In the source study's methods: Estimation of nucleated cell counts was performed using reference gene primer amplification. Clones were read by immunoSEQ multiplex PCR, and TCRdb kept only the in-frame ones, dropping some. V and J calls and clone size are those listed in that table; D and trimming were worked out from the DNA. The sample includes 90,000 to 140,000 clones, roughly 79% of them seen just once. Sequencing was carried out using peripheral blood. The chain uses TRBV13 and TRBJ1-1; TRBD1 is a possible D gene (6 bases). The sequence was collected from a woman between 70 and 85 years old with acute or convalescent COVID-19. This CDR3 reads CASTRQASYTEAFF. The CDR3 nucleotides are TGTGCCAGCACCAGACAGGCCTCCTACACTGAAGCTTTCTTT. Combining the CDR3 with reference TRBV13 and TRBJ1-1 gives the whole variable domain AAGVIQSPRHLIKEKRETATLKCYPIPRHDTVYWYQQGPGQDPQFLISFYEKMQSDKGSIPDRFSAQQFSDYHSELNMSSLELGDSALYFCASTRQASYTEAFFGQGTRLTVV.